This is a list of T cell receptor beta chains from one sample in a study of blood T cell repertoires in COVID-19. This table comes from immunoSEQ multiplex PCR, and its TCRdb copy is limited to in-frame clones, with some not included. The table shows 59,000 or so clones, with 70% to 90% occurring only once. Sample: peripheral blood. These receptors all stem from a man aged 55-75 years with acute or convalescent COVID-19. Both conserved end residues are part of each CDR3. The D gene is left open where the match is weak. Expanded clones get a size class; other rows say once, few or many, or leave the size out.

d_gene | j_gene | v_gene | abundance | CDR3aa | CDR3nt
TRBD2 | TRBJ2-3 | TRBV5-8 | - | CASSIRLAGGWADTQYF | TGTGCCAGCAGCATCAGACTAGCGGGGGGCTGGGCGGATACGCAGTATTTT
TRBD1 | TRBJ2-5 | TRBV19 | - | CASSPQYSTGGEETQYF | TGTGCCAGTAGTCCACAATATTCGACAGGGGGGGAGGAGACCCAGTACTTC
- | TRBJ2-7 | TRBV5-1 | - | CASSLGIADSYEQYF | TGCGCCAGCAGCTTGGGTATAGCGGACTCCTACGAGCAGTACTTC
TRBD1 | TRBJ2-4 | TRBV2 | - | CASSPPSGRTGGPSTKNIQYF | TGTGCCAGCAGTCCCCCCTCTGGAAGGACAGGGGGCCCTTCGACCAAAAACATTCAGTACTTC
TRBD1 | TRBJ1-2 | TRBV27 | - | CASSPQERGQDYGYTF | TGTGCCAGCAGCCCACAGGAGAGGGGGCAAGACTATGGCTACACCTTC
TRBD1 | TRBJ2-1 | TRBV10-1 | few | CASSESGTGVNEQFF | TGCGCCAGCAGTGAGTCAGGGACAGGGGTAAATGAGCAGTTCTTC
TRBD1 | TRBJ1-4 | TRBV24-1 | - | CATSEGQGDEKLFF | TGTGCCACCAGTGAAGGACAGGGGGATGAAAAACTGTTTTTT
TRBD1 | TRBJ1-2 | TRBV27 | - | CASRDPRDRAYGYTF | TGTGCCAGCAGAGACCCCCGGGACAGGGCGTATGGCTACACCTTC
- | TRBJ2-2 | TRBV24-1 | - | CATSDVESSFNTGELFF | TGTGCCACCAGTGACGTCGAGTCTAGCTTTAACACCGGGGAGCTGTTTTTT
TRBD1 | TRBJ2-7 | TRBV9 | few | CASSVGTGGAEQYF | TGTGCCAGCAGCGTTGGGACAGGGGGCGCTGAGCAGTACTTC
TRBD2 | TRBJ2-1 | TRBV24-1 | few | CATSQTSGGDYNEQFF | TGTGCCACCAGTCAGACTAGCGGGGGCGATTACAATGAGCAGTTCTTC
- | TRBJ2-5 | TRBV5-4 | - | CASSIPGVRETQYF | TGTGCCAGCAGCATTCCAGGGGTAAGGGAGACCCAGTACTTC
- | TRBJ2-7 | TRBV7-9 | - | CASSFLQGNYEQYF | TGTGCCAGCAGCTTCCTGCAGGGAAACTACGAGCAGTACTTC
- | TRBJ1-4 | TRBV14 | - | CASSQVGSRNEKLFF | TGTGCCAGCAGCCAAGTCGGGTCGAGGAATGAAAAACTGTTTTTT
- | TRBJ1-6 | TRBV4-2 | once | CASSQDIGGLNSPLHF | TGTGCCAGCAGCCAAGATATTGGAGGCCTCAATTCACCCCTCCACTTT
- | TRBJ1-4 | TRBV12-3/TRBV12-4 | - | CASSLTRREKLFF | TGTGCCAGCAGCCTTACACGCCGTGAAAAACTGTTTTTT
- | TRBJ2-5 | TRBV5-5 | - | CASSLGLLETQYF | TGTGCCAGCAGCTTGGGTCTATTGGAGACCCAGTACTTC
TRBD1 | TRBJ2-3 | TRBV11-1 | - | CASSPTGGNTQYF | TGTGCCAGCAGCCCGACAGGGGGAAATACGCAGTATTTT
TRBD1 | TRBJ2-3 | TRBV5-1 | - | CASRHDPGQGGDTQYF | TGCGCCAGCAGACACGATCCGGGACAGGGAGGGGATACGCAGTATTTT
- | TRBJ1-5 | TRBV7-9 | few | CASSPGQNQPQHF | TGTGCCAGCAGCCCAGGACAGAATCAGCCCCAGCATTTT
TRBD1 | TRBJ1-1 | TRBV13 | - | CASARTGVGTEAFF | TGTGCCAGCGCGAGGACAGGGGTGGGCACTGAAGCTTTCTTT
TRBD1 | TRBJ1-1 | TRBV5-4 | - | CASSSPRQGANTEAFF | TGTGCCAGCAGCTCGCCCCGACAGGGAGCGAACACTGAAGCTTTCTTT
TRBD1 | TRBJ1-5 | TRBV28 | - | CASSLGGTGNQPQHF | TGTGCCAGCAGTTTAGGCGGGACAGGCAATCAGCCCCAGCATTTT
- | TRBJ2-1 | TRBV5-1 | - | CASSLTGGHGRGPSSYNEQFF | TGCGCCAGCAGCTTGACGGGGGGCCACGGGCGGGGCCCGAGCTCCTACAATGAGCAGTTCTTC
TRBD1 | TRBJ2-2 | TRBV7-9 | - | CASSLALTGAAGELFF | TGTGCCAGCAGCTTAGCCCTAACAGGGGCGGCCGGGGAGCTGTTTTTT
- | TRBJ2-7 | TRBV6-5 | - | CASSYARNYEQYF | TGTGCCAGCAGTTACGCCAGGAACTACGAGCAGTACTTC
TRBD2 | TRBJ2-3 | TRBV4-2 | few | CASSSGLANTDTQYF | TGTGCCAGCAGCTCGGGACTAGCGAACACAGATACGCAGTATTTT
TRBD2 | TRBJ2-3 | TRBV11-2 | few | CASSFIGGAGADTQYF | TGTGCCAGCAGCTTTATCGGGGGGGCCGGAGCAGATACGCAGTATTTT
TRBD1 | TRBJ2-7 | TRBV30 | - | CAWQRGQGVSYF | TGTGCCTGGCAGCGGGGACAGGGAGTTTCGTACTTC
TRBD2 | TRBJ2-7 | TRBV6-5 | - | CASRGGLVGSYEQYF | TGTGCCAGCAGGGGGGGACTAGTAGGTTCCTACGAGCAGTACTTC
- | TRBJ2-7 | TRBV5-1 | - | CASSLDRAYSEQYF | TGCGCCAGCAGCTTGGACAGGGCCTATTCAGAGCAGTACTTC
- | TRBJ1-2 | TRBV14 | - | CASSQEGGRRGYGYTF | TGTGCCAGCAGCCAAGAGGGAGGCAGGCGTGGCTATGGCTACACCTTC
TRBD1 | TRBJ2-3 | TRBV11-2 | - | CASSIDRVKDTQYF | TGTGCCAGCAGCATAGACAGGGTTAAAGATACGCAGTATTTT
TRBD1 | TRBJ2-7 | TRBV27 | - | CASSSVGTGQGNYEQYF | TGTGCCAGCAGTTCGGTGGGGACGGGACAGGGAAACTACGAGCAGTACTTC
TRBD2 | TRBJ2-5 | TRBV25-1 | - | CASSEYGPGGQETQYF | TGTGCCAGCAGTGAATATGGCCCGGGGGGCCAAGAGACCCAGTACTTC
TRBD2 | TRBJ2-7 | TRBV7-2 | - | CASSLASGNTYEQYF | TGTGCCAGCAGCTTGGCGAGCGGGAACACCTACGAGCAGTACTTC
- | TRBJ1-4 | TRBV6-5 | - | CASSTSGGGEKLFF | TGTGCCAGCAGTACCAGCGGAGGAGGCGAAAAACTGTTTTTT
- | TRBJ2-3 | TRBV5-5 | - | CASSFLGGRGTDTQYF | TGTGCCAGCAGCTTTCTAGGGGGGAGGGGCACAGATACGCAGTATTTT
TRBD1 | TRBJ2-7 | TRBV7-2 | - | CASSLADRGPFEQYF | TGTGCCAGCAGCTTAGCGGACAGGGGGCCCTTCGAGCAGTACTTC
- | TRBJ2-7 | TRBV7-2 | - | CASSSREDYEQYF | TGTGCCAGCAGCTCGCGAGAGGACTACGAGCAGTACTTC
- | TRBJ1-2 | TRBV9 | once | CASNPGDIYGYTF | TGTGCCAGCAACCCCGGGGACATCTATGGCTACACCTTC
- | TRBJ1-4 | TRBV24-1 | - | CATSDQFNEKLFF | TGTGCCACCAGTGATCAGTTTAATGAAAAACTGTTTTTT
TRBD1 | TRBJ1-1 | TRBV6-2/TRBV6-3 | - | CASSYSWQGGAFF | TGTGCCAGCAGTTACTCGTGGCAGGGGGGAGCTTTCTTT
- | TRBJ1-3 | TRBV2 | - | CASKSRGSGNTIYF | TGTGCCAGCAAGTCCCGGGGCTCTGGAAACACCATATATTTT
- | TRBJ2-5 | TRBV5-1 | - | CASSLMRDRKETQYF | TGCGCCAGCAGCTTGATGCGTGACAGAAAAGAGACCCAGTACTTC
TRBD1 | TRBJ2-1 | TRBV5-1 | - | CASSWTGIEQFF | TGCGCCAGCAGCTGGACAGGGATCGAGCAGTTCTTC
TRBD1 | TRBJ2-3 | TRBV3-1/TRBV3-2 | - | CASSQAGGRTDTQYF | TGTGCCAGCAGCCAAGCAGGGGGAAGGACAGATACGCAGTATTTT
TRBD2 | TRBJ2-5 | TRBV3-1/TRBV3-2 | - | CASSQRAGGLGETQYF | TGTGCCAGCAGCCAACGCGCGGGGGGGCTGGGGGAGACCCAGTACTTC
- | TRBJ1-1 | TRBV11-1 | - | CASSSFDMTINTEAFF | TGTGCCAGCAGCTCCTTTGACATGACGATCAACACTGAAGCTTTCTTT
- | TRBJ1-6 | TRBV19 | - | CASRGETLHF | TGTGCCAGCCGAGGCGAGACCCTCCACTTT